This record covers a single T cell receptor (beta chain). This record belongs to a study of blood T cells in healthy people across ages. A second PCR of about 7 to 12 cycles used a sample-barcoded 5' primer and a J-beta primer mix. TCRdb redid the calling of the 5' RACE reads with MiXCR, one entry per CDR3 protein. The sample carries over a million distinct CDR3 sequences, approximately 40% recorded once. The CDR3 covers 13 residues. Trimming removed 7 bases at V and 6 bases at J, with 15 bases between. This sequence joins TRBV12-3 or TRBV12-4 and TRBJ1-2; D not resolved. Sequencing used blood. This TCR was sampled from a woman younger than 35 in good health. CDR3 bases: TGTGCCAGCATCAGGATCTCCTCGGATGGCTACACCTTC. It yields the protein CASIRISSDGYTF.